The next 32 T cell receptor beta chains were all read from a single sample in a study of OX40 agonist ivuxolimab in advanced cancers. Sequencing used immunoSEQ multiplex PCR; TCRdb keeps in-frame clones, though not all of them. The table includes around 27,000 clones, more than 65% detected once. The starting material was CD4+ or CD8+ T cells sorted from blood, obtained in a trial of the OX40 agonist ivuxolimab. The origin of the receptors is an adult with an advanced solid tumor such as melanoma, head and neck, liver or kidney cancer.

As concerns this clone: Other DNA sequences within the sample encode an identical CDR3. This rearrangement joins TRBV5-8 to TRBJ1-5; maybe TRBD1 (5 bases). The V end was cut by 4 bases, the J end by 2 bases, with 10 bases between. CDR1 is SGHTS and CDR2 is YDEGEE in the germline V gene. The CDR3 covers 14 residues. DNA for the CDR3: TGTGCCAGCAGCCCTCGGGGCCGCAATCAGCCCCAGCATTTT. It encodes CASSPRGRNQPQHF.

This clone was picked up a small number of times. The CDR3 is CASSLIADRGLGYTF. For the CDR3, the DNA is TGTGCCAGCAGTTTAATCGCTGACAGGGGGCTCGGCTACACCTTC. The chain links TRBV27 to TRBJ1-2; 10 nucleotides line up with TRBD1. CDR1 MNHEY and CDR2 SMNVEV come from the germline V gene (reference sequence). The CDR3 loop spans 15 amino acids. V lost 2 bases and J lost 8; bases outside the gene matches: 8.

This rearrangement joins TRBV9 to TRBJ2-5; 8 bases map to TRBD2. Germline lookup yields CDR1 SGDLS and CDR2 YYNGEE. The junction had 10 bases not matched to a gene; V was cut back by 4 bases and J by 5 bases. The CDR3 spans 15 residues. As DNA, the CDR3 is TGTGCCAGCAGCCACCCCCGGGGGGGAGGGGAGACCCAGTACTTC. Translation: CASSHPRGGGETQYF.

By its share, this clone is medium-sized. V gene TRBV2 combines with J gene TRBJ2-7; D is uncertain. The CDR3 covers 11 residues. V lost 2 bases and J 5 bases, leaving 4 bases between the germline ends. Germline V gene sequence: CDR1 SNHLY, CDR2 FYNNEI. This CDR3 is CASSEIDEQYF. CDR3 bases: TGTGCCAGCAGTGAAATTGACGAGCAGTACTTC.

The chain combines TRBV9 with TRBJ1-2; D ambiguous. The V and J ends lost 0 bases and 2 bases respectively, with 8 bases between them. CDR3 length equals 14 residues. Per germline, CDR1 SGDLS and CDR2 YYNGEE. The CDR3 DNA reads TGTGCCAGCAGCGTAGAGAGGGCGAACTATGGCTACACCTTC. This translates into CASSVERANYGYTF. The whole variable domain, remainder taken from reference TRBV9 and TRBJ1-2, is DSGVTQTPKHLITATGQRVTLRCSPRSGDLSVYWYQQSLDQGLQFLIQYYNGEERAKGNILERFSAQQFPDLHSELNLSSLELGDSALYFCASSVERANYGYTFGSGTRLTVV.

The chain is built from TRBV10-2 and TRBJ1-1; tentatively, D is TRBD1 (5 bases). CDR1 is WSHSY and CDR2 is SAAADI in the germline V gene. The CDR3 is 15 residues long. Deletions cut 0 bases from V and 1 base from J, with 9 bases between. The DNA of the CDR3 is TGCGCCAGCAGTGAGTCGCAGGGATGGAACACTGAAGCTTTCTTT. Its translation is CASSESQGWNTEAFF.

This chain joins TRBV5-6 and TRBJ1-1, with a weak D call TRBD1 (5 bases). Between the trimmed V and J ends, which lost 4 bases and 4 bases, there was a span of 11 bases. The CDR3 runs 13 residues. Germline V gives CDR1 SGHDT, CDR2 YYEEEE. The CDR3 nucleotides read TGTGCCAGCAGCCCGGGACGCCCCACTGAAGCTTTCTTT. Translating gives CASSPGRPTEAFF.

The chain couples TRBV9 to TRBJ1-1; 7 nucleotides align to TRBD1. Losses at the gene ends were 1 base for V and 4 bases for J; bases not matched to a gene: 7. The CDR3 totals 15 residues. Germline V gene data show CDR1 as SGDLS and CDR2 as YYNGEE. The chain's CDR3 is CASSVQGGAGTEAFF. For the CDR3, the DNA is TGTGCCAGCAGCGTACAAGGGGGCGCGGGCACTGAAGCTTTCTTT.

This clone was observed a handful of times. The CDR3: CASSPTGKGTDTQYF. The DNA for the CDR3 is TGTGCCAGCTCACCCACAGGTAAAGGGACAGATACGCAGTATTTT. The chain uses TRBV18 and TRBJ2-3, with D possibly TRBD1 on 5 matching bases. V was clipped by 3 bases and J by 3 bases, with 13 bases between them. CDR3 length: 15 amino acids. The V gene's germline CDR1 is KGHSH and CDR2 LQKENI.

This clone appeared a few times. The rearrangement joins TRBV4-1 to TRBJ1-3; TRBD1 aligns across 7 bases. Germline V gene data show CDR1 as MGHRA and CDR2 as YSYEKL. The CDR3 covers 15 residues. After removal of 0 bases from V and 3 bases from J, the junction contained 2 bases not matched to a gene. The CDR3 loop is CASSQDQGVGNTIYF. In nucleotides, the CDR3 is TGCGCCAGCAGCCAAGACCAGGGGGTTGGAAACACCATATATTTT.

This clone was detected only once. CDR3 residues: CASSHPDRLSTEAFF. For the CDR3, the DNA is TGCGCCAGCAGCCACCCGGACAGATTAAGCACTGAAGCTTTCTTT. The chain carries TRBV4-1 and TRBJ1-1, with D perhaps matching TRBD1 (6 bases). The germline CDR1 and CDR2 sequences are MGHRA and YSYEKL. The CDR3 consists of 15 residues. The V gene lost 3 bases and the J gene lost 4 bases, with 15 bases spanning the gap.

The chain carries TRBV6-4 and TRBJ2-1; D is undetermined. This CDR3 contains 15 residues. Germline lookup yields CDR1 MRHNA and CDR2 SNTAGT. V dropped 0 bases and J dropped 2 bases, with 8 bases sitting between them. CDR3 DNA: TGTGCCAGCAGTGACTCAGTGGGGACCTACAATGAGCAGTTCTTC. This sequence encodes CASSDSVGTYNEQFF.

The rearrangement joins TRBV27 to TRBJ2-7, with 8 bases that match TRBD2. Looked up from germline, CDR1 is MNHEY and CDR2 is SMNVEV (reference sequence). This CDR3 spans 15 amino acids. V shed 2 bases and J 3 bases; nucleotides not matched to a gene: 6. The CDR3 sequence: CASSLSGGGIYEQYF. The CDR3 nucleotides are TGTGCCAGCAGTTTAAGTGGCGGGGGGATCTACGAGCAGTACTTC.

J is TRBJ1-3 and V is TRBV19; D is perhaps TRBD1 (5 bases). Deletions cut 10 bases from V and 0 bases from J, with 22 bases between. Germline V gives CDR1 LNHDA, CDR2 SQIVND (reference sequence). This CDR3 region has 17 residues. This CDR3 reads CATSPDLGTLSGNTIYF. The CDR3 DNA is TGTGCCACCTCACCCGATCTCGGGACCCTCTCTGGAAACACCATATATTTT.

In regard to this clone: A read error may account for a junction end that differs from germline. The CDR3: CASSQDLKGSGANVLTF. DNA for the CDR3: TGCGCCAGCAGCCAAGATCTGAAGGGCTCTGGGGCCAACGTCCTGACTTTC. The rearrangement uses TRBV5-5 and TRBJ2-6; D is uncertain. The germline V gene encodes CDR1 SGHKS and CDR2 YYEKEE (reference sequence). CDR3 length: 17 amino acids.

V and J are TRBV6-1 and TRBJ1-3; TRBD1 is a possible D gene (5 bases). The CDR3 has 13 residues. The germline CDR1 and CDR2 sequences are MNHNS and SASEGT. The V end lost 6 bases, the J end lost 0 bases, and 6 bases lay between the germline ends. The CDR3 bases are TGTGCCAGCAGCGACAGCTCTGGAAACACCATATATTTT. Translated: CASSDSSGNTIYF.

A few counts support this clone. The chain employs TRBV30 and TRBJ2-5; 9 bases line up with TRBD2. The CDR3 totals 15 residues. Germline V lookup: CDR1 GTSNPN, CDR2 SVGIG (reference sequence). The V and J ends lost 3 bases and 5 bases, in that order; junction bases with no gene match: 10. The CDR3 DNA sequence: TGTGCCTGGAGAGGAGGAGCGGGGGGCCGGGAGACCCAGTACTTC. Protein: CAWRGGAGGRETQYF.

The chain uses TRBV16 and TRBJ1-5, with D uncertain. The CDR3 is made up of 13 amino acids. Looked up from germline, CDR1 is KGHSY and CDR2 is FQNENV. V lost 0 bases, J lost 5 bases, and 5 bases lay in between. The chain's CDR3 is CASSQSGDQPQHF. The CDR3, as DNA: TGTGCCAGCAGCCAATCGGGTGATCAGCCCCAGCATTTT. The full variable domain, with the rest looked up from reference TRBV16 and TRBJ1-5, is GEEVAQTPKHLVRGEGQKAKLYCAPIKGHSYVFWYQQVLKNEFKFLISFQNENVFDETGMPKERFSAKCLPNSPCSLEIQATKLEDSAVYFCASSQSGDQPQHFGDGTRLSIL.

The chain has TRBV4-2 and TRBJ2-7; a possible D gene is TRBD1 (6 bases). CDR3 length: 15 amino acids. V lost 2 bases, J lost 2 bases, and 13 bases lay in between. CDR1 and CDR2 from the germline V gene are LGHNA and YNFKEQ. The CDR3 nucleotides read TGTGCCAGCAGCCAACTAGGGACAACAACCTACGAGCAGTACTTC. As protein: CASSQLGTTTYEQYF.

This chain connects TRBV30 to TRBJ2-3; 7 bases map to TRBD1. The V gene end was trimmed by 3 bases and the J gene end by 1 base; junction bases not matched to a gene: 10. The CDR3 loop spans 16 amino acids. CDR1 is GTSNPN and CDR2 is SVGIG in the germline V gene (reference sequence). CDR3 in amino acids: CAWSKTTGRRTDTQYF. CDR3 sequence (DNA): TGTGCCTGGAGCAAAACGACAGGGCGTCGCACAGATACGCAGTATTTT.

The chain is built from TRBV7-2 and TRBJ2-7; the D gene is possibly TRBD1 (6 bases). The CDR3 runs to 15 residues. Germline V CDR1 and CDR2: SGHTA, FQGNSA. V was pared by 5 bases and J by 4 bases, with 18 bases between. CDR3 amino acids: CASSTPQGMGYEQYF. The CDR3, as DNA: TGTGCCAGCAGCACACCACAGGGAATGGGGTACGAGCAGTACTTC.

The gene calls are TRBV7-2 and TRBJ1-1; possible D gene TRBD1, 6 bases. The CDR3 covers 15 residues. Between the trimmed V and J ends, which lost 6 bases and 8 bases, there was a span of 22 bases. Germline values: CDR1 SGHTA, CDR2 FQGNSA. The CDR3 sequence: CASRASPGAGWEAFF. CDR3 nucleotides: TGTGCCAGCAGGGCCTCCCCAGGGGCGGGGTGGGAAGCTTTCTTT.

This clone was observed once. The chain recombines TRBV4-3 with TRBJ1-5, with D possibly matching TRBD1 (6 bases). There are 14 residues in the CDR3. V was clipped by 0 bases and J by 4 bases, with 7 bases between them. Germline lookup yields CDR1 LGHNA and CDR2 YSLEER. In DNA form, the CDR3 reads TGCGCCAGCAGCCAAGACCAGGGGAATCAGCCCCAGCATTTT. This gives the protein CASSQDQGNQPQHF.

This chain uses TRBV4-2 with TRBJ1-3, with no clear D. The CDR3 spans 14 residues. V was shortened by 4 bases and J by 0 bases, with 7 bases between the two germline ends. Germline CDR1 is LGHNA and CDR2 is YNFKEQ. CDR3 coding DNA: TGTGCCAGCAGCCCTGCCCTCTCTGGAAACACCATATATTTT. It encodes CASSPALSGNTIYF.

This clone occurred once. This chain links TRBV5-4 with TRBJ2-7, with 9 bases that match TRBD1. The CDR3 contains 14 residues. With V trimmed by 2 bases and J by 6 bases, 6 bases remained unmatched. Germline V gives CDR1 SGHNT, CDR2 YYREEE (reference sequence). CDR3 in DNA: TGTGCCAGCAGCTTAGGGACAGGGTATCGCGAGCAGTACTTC. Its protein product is CASSLGTGYREQYF.

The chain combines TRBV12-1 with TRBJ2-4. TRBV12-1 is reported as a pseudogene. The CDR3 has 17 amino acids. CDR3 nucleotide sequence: TGTGCCAGCAGCTTTGCTTCGGGTTGGGAAGCCAAAAACATTCAGTACTTC. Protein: CASSFASGWEAKNIQYF.

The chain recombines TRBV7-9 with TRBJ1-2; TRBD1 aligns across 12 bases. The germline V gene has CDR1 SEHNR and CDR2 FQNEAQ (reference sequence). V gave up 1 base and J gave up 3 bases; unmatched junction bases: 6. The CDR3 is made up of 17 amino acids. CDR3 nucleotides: TGTGCCAGCAGCTTAGGTGGGACAGGGGGCTCCCACTATGGCTACACCTTC. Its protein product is CASSLGGTGGSHYGYTF.

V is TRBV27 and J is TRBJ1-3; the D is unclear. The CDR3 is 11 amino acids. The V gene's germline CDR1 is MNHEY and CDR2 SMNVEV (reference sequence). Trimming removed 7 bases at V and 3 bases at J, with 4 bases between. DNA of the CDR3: TGTGCCAGCAAATATGGAAACACCATATATTTT. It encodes CASKYGNTIYF.

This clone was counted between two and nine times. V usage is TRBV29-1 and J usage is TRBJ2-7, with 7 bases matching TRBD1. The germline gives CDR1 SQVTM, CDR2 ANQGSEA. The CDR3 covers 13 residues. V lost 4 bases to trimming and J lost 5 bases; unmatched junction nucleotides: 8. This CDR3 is CSVAGTERNEQYF. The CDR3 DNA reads TGCAGCGTTGCCGGGACAGAGCGTAACGAGCAGTACTTC.

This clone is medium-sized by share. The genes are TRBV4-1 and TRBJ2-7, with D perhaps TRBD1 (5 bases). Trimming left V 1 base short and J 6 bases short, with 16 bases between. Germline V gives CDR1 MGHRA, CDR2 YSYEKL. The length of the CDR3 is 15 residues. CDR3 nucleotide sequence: TGCGCCAGCAGCCAAGTCCGGCAGGGAACTGGCGAGCAGTACTTC. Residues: CASSQVRQGTGEQYF.

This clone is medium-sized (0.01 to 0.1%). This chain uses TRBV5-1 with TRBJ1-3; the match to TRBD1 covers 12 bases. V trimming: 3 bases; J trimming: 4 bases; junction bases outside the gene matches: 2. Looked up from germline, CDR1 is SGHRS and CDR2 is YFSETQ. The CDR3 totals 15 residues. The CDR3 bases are TGCGCCAGCAGCTGGGACAGGGGGCAAGGAAACACCATATATTTT. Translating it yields CASSWDRGQGNTIYF.

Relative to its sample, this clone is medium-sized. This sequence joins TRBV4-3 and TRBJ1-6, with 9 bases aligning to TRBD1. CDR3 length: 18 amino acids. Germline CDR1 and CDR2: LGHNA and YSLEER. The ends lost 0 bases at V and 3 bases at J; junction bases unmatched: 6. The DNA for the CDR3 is TGCGCCAGCAGCCAAGATGGGACAGGGTCGTACTATAATTCACCCCTCCACTTT. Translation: CASSQDGTGSYYNSPLHF.